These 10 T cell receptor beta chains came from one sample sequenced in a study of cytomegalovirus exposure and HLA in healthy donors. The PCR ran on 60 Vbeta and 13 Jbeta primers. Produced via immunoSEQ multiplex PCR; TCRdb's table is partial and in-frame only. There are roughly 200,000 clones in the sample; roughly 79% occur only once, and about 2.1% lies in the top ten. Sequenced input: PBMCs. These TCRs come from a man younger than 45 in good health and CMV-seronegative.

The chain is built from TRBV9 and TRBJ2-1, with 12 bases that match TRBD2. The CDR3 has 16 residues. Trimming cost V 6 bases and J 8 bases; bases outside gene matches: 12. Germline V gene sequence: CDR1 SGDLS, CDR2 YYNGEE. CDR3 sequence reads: CASTPDLAGGRDEQFF. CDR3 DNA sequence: TGTGCCAGCACTCCAGATCTAGCGGGAGGGCGGGATGAGCAGTTCTTC.

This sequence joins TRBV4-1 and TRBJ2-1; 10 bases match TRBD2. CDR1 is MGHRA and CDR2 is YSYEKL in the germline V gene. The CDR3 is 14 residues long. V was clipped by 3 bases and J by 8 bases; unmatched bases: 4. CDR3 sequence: CASSQSGRVDEQFF. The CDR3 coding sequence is TGCGCCAGCAGCCAGAGCGGGAGGGTTGATGAGCAGTTCTTC.

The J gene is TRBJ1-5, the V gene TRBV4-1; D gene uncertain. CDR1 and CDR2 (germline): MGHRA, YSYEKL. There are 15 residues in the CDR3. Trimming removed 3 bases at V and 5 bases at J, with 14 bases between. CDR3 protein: CASSQSRRTDQPQHF. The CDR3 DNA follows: TGCGCCAGCAGCCAGTCGCGGCGAACCGATCAGCCCCAGCATTTT.

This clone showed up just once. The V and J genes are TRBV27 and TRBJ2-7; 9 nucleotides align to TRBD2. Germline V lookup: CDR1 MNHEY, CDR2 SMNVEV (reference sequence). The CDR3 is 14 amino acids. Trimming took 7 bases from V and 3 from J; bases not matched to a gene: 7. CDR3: CASTPRGGYYEQYF. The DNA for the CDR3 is TGTGCCAGCACCCCGCGGGGGGGTTACTACGAGCAGTACTTC.

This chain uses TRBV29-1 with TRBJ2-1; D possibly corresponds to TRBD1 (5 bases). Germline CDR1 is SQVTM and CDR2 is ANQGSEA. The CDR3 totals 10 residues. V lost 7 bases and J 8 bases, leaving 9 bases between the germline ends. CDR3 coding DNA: TGCAGCGCGGAAGGGGATGAGCAGTTCTTC. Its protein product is CSAEGDEQFF.

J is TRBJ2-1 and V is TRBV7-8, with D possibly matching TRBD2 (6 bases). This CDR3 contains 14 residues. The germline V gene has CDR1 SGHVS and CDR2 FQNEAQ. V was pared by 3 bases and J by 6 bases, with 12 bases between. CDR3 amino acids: CASSLGGTSNEQFF. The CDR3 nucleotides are TGTGCCAGCAGCTTGGGGGGAACTAGCAATGAGCAGTTCTTC.

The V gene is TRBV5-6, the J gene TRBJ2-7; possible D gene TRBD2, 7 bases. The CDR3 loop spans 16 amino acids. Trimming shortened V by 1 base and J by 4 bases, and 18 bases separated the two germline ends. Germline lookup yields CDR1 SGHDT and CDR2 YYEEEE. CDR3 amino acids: CASSLWGGGAGYEQYF. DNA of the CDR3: TGTGCCAGCAGCTTGTGGGGTGGGGGGGCTGGTTACGAGCAGTACTTC.

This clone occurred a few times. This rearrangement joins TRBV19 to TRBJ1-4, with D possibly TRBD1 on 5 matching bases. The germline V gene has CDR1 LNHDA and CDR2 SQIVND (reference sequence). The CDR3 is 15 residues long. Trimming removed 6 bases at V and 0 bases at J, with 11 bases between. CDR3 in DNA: TGTGCCAGTAGCCTCAGGGATGCAACTAATGAAAAACTGTTTTTT. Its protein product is CASSLRDATNEKLFF.

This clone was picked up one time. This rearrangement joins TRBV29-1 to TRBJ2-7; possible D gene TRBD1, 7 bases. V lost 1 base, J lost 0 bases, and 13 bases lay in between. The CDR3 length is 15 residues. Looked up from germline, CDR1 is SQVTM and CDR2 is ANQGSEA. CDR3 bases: TGCAGCGTTGAAGTAGCGGACAGGACCTCCTACGAGCAGTACTTC. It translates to CSVEVADRTSYEQYF.

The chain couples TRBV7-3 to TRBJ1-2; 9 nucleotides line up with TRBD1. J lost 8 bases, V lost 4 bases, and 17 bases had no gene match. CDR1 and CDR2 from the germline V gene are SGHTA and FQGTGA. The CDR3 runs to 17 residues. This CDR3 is CASSSLWGDREMKGYTF. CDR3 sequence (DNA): TGTGCCAGCAGCTCGCTCTGGGGGGACAGGGAAATGAAAGGCTACACCTTC.